These 23 T cell receptor beta chains originate from one sample sequenced in a study of resident and recirculating memory T cells in vitiligo. Here immunoSEQ multiplex PCR was the method, and the copy in TCRdb shows in-frame clones only, minus some. The sample lists tens of thousands of clones, 92% occurring once. The source material was blood. These receptors came from a male donor with vitiligo.

The rearrangement links TRBV11-2 to TRBJ2-5, with 7 bases lining up with TRBD1. Germline CDR1 and CDR2: SGHAT and FQNNGV. CDR3 size: 15 residues. V trimming: 1 base; J trimming: 2 bases; junction bases outside the gene matches: 4. CDR3 sequence: CASSLGTGAQETQYF. The DNA for the CDR3 is TGTGCCAGCAGCTTAGGGACAGGCGCGCAAGAGACCCAGTACTTC.

This chain joins TRBV2 and TRBJ2-1, with 7 bases aligning to TRBD2. In germline, CDR1 is SNHLY, CDR2 FYNNEI. This CDR3 is built from 14 residues. V shed 6 bases, J shed 3 bases, and the junction held 5 bases outside the gene matches. The CDR3 region is CASSPAGRYNEQFF. The CDR3 DNA is TGTGCCAGCAGCCCAGCGGGACGCTACAATGAGCAGTTCTTC.

The chain recombines TRBV7-9 with TRBJ1-2, with unresolved D. The CDR3 has 14 amino acids. Trimming took 7 bases from V and 0 from J, leaving 12 bases between them. Germline V gives CDR1 SEHNR, CDR2 FQNEAQ (reference sequence). The CDR3 nucleotides read TGTGCCAGCATCAACTTTGGAGCTAACTATGGCTACACCTTC. This encodes CASINFGANYGYTF. The whole variable domain, filled in from reference TRBV7-9 and TRBJ1-2, reads DTGVSQNPRHKITKRGQNVTFRCDPISEHNRLYWYRQTLGQGPEFLTYFQNEAQLEKSRLLSDRFSAERPKGSFSTLEIQRTEQGDSAMYLCASINFGANYGYTFGSGTRLTVV.

The chain carries TRBV5-1 and TRBJ2-1; TRBD2 agrees at 7 bases. Per germline, CDR1 SGHRS and CDR2 YFSETQ. V lost 0 bases and J lost 8; bases outside the gene matches: 8. CDR3 length: 15 amino acids. Written as DNA, the CDR3 is TGCGCCAGCAGCTTGGCGGAGGGAGGGCCTGATGAGCAGTTCTTC. Its translation is CASSLAEGGPDEQFF.

This chain connects TRBV7-9 to TRBJ2-3, with 12 bases lining up with TRBD1. The CDR3 consists of 18 residues. CDR1 and CDR2 from the germline V gene are SEHNR and FQNEAQ (reference sequence). The trim removed 2 bases at V and 3 bases at J, leaving 9 bases unmatched. The CDR3 region has the DNA TGTGCCAGCAGCTTATGGGGACAGGGGGCGCCAGGGACAGATACGCAGTATTTT. Amino acid sequence: CASSLWGQGAPGTDTQYF.

The chain carries TRBV9 and TRBJ1-5, with 7 nucleotides matching TRBD1. The V segment lost 3 bases and the J segment 5 bases; nucleotides outside the gene matches: 8. This CDR3 comprises 15 residues. CDR1 is SGDLS, CDR2 YYNGEE, per germline. The CDR3 reads CASSATGSPHQPQHF. CDR3 sequence (DNA): TGTGCCAGCAGCGCGACAGGGTCCCCTCATCAGCCCCAGCATTTT.

The chain couples TRBV7-6 to TRBJ1-4; a possible D gene is TRBD1 (6 bases). CDR3 length: 15 amino acids. In germline, CDR1 is SGHVS, CDR2 FNYEAQ. V was cut by 0 bases and J by 10 bases, with 15 bases left in between. DNA for the CDR3: TGTGCCAGCAGCTTAGCGTCGTCAGGGGTCGGAAAACTGTTTTTT. Its protein is CASSLASSGVGKLFF.

V gene TRBV19 combines with J gene TRBJ1-3; 8 nucleotides align to TRBD1. The length of the CDR3 is 15 residues. J gave up 4 bases and V 3 bases, and 5 bases lay outside the gene matches. In germline, CDR1 is LNHDA, CDR2 SQIVND (reference sequence). The CDR3 region is CASSIGTGVGNTIYF. CDR3 DNA sequence: TGTGCCAGTAGTATCGGGACAGGAGTGGGAAACACCATATATTTT. The full variable domain, with the rest looked up from reference TRBV19 and TRBJ1-3, is DGGITQSPKYLFRKEGQNVTLSCEQNLNHDAMYWYRQDPGQGLRLIYYSQIVNDFQKGDIAEGYSVSREKKESFPLTVTSAQKNPTAFYLCASSIGTGVGNTIYFGEGSWLTVV.

The chain has TRBV5-1 and TRBJ2-2; 9 bases match TRBD1. The CDR3 contains 15 residues. The ends lost 2 bases at V and 4 bases at J; junction bases unmatched: 3. Germline CDR1 reads SGHRS; CDR2 reads YFSETQ. The CDR3 reads CASSLQGAFTGELFF. CDR3 bases: TGCGCCAGCAGCTTACAGGGGGCGTTCACCGGGGAGCTGTTTTTT.

The V call is TRBV4-1, the J call TRBJ2-7; D is undetermined. CDR1 is MGHRA, CDR2 YSYEKL, per germline. The germline V and J ends were trimmed by 4 bases and 6 bases, with 13 bases remaining between them. The CDR3 is made up of 13 amino acids. The CDR3 is CASSPTPTGEQYF. The CDR3 nucleotides read TGCGCCAGCAGCCCGACCCCCACGGGCGAGCAGTACTTC.

The chain joins TRBV28 to TRBJ2-7, with TRBD1 matching over 8 bases. The CDR3 runs 17 residues. The V and J ends lost 6 bases and 3 bases, in that order; junction bases with no gene match: 16. Germline V gene data show CDR1 as MDHEN and CDR2 as SYDVKM. Written as DNA, the CDR3 is TGTGCCAGCAGCCATAGCCCGACAGGGGACACCCTCTACGAGCAGTACTTC. Residues: CASSHSPTGDTLYEQYF.

Only one count was recorded for this clone. The rearrangement uses TRBV9 and TRBJ1-4; 8 positions agree with TRBD1. The junction had 4 bases not matched to a gene; V was cut back by 3 bases and J by 9 bases. Germline loops: CDR1 SGDLS, CDR2 YYNGEE. The CDR3 length is 13 residues. The CDR3 DNA sequence: TGTGCCAGCAGCGGACAGGGGTTTCAAAAACTGTTTTTT. Translated, it gives CASSGQGFQKLFF.

The V and J genes are TRBV28 and TRBJ2-3; 12 positions match TRBD2. The CDR3 has 16 residues. The V gene end was trimmed by 5 bases and the J gene end by 1 base; junction bases not matched to a gene: 4. The germline CDR1 and CDR2 sequences are MDHEN and SYDVKM. The CDR3 loop reads CASSLWTSGGTDTQYF. In DNA, the CDR3 is TGTGCCAGCAGTCTTTGGACTAGCGGGGGCACAGATACGCAGTATTTT.

This clone is a singleton in its sample. DNA for the CDR3: TGTGCCAGCGACAGGGTCAGGGACGGCTACACCTTC. Translating gives CASDRVRDGYTF. The rearrangement joins TRBV28 to TRBJ1-2; TRBD1 agrees at 7 bases. The CDR3 totals 12 residues. V shed 8 bases, J shed 8 bases, and the junction held 8 bases outside the gene matches. Germline CDR1 reads MDHEN; CDR2 reads SYDVKM.

This clone was found once. The CDR3 here is CASSLTVTKGALQFF. CDR3 sequence (DNA): TGTGCCAGCTCACTTACTGTTACGAAGGGGGCCCTTCAGTTCTTC. V and J are TRBV18 and TRBJ2-1, with 7 bases matching TRBD1. J was trimmed by 13 bases and V by 4 bases; bases with no gene match: 16. The CDR3 totals 15 residues. CDR1 KGHSH and CDR2 LQKENI come from the germline V gene.

The chain has TRBV4-3 and TRBJ2-3, with 13 bases that match TRBD2. CDR3 size: 20 residues. The V and J ends lost 0 bases and 0 bases, in that order; junction bases with no gene match: 9. Germline values: CDR1 LGHNA, CDR2 YSLEER. The CDR3 reads CASSQEGGLAGWGSTDTQYF. As DNA, the CDR3 is TGCGCCAGCAGCCAAGAAGGGGGACTAGCGGGATGGGGGAGCACAGATACGCAGTATTTT.

This clone has more than one count but fewer than ten. This rearrangement joins TRBV9 to TRBJ1-1, with D possibly matching TRBD1 (6 bases). The germline gives CDR1 SGDLS, CDR2 YYNGEE. The CDR3 extends over 13 amino acids. Trimming cost V 4 bases and J 5 bases, with 12 bases left between them. The CDR3 region has the DNA TGTGCCAGCAGCCCGACAGGACTTACTGAAGCTTTCTTT. It yields the protein CASSPTGLTEAFF. The full variable domain, in which reference TRBV9 and TRBJ1-1 provide the parts outside the CDR3, is DSGVTQTPKHLITATGQRVTLRCSPRSGDLSVYWYQQSLDQGLQFLIQYYNGEERAKGNILERFSAQQFPDLHSELNLSSLELGDSALYFCASSPTGLTEAFFGQGTRLTVV.

The J gene is TRBJ1-1, the V gene TRBV9, with D tentatively TRBD1 (5 bases). Trimming stripped 0 bases from V and 7 bases from J, with 10 bases between. This CDR3 has 13 residues. CDR1 and CDR2 from the germline V gene are SGDLS and YYNGEE. The DNA of the CDR3 is TGTGCCAGCAGCGTAGATTCAAGGGGTGAAGCTTTCTTT. Translated: CASSVDSRGEAFF.

By frequency in the sample, this clone is medium-sized (0.01 to 0.1%). This sequence joins TRBV7-9 and TRBJ2-7, with 9 bases lining up with TRBD2. Trimming took 8 bases from V and 2 from J; bases not matched to a gene: 4. The CDR3 sequence is 13 residues long. In germline, CDR1 is SEHNR, CDR2 FQNEAQ (reference sequence). The CDR3 region is CASSKREAYEQYF. DNA of the CDR3: TGTGCCAGCTCGAAGCGGGAGGCCTACGAGCAGTACTTC.

This rearrangement joins TRBV28 to TRBJ2-7; 8 bases agree with TRBD1. The length of the CDR3 is 12 residues. Germline lookup yields CDR1 MDHEN and CDR2 SYDVKM. The V and J ends lost 7 bases and 2 bases, in that order; junction bases with no gene match: 1. CDR3 in DNA: TGTGCCAGCACGGACAGGGCCTACGAGCAGTACTTC. It codes for CASTDRAYEQYF.

This chain uses TRBV28 with TRBJ1-5; 7 bases map to TRBD1. V dropped 10 bases and J dropped 7; count of bases not matched to a gene: 7. The CDR3 totals 12 residues. Germline CDR1 MDHEN, CDR2 SYDVKM. The CDR3 here is CATQTGLQPQHF. The DNA of the CDR3 is TGTGCCACCCAGACAGGGCTACAGCCCCAGCATTTT.

The chain carries TRBV27 and TRBJ1-2, with 12 bases lining up with TRBD1. Germline lookup yields CDR1 MNHEY and CDR2 SMNVEV (reference sequence). V was pared by 3 bases and J by 8 bases, with 4 bases of the junction left unmatched. CDR3 length: 14 amino acids. The CDR3 spells CASSFGTGGGGYTF. The CDR3 DNA is TGTGCCAGCAGTTTCGGGACAGGGGGCGGAGGCTACACCTTC.

The chain links TRBV27 to TRBJ2-1; 11 bases are shared with TRBD2. Germline V gene data show CDR1 as MNHEY and CDR2 as SMNVEV (reference sequence). The CDR3 is made up of 16 amino acids. Losses at the gene ends were 0 bases for V and 4 bases for J; bases not matched to a gene: 2. CDR3 DNA sequence: TGTGCCAGCAGTTTATCGACTAGCGGGATATACAATGAGCAGTTCTTC. Translating it yields CASSLSTSGIYNEQFF.